This T cell receptor beta chain was retrieved from a study of CD8+ T cells in alopecia areata. Trimming removed 3 bases from V and 9 bases from J, with 11 bases in between. In germline, CDR1 is SNHLY, CDR2 FYNNEI. This CDR3 has 12 amino acids. cDNA reverse transcribed from extracted RNA served as the sequencing template. This table comes from immunoSEQ multiplex PCR, and its TCRdb copy is limited to in-frame clones, with some not included. The table lists fewer than 200,000 clones, approximately 56% of them singletons. The chain combines TRBV2 with TRBJ1-1, with no clear D. The TCR sequence derives from a human donor with alopecia areata. The sequenced sample was CD4+ T cells sorted from blood, obtained at week 0. CDR3: CASSDHSEQAFF. As DNA, the CDR3 is TGTGCCAGCAGTGACCACTCAGAGCAAGCTTTCTTT.